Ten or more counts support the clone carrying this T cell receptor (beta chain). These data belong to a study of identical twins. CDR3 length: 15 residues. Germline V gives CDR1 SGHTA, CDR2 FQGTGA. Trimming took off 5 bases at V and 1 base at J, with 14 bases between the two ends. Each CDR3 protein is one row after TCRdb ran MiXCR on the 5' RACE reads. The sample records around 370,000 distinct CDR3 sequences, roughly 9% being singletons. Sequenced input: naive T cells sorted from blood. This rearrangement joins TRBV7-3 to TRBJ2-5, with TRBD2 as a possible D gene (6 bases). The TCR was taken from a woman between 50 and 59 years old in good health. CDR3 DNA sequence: TGTGCCAGCAGCCCGATGGGGGGACTCCAAGAGACCCAGTACTTC. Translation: CASSPMGGLQETQYF.